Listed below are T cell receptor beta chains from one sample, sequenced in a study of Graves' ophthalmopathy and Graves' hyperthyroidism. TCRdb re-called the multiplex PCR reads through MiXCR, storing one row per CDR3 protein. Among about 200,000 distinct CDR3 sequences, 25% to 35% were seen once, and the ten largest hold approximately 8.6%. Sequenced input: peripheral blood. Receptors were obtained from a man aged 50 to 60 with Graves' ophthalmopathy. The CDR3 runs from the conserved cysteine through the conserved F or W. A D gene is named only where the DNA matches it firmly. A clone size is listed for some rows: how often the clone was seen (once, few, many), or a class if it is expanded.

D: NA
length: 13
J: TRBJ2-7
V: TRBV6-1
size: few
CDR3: CASSEVRTTEQYF
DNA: TGTGCCAGCAGTGAGGTCCGTACCACCGAGCAGTACTTC

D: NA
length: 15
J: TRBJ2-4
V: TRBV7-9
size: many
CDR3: CASSLVGVAKNIQYF
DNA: TGTGCCAGCAGCTTAGTCGGAGTGGCCAAAAACATTCAGTACTTC

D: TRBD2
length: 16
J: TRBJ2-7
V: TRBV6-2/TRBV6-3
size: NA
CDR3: CASSYPASGRAGEQYF
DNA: TGTGCCAGCAGTTACCCCGCTAGCGGGAGGGCCGGAGAGCAGTACTTC

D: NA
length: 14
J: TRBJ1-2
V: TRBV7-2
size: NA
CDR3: CASSPRTVLTGYTF
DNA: TGTGCCAGCAGCCCCCGGACAGTACTGACGGGCTACACCTTC

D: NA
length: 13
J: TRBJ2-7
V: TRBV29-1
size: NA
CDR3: CSVEVRGSYEQYF
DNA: TGCAGCGTTGAGGTACGCGGATCCTACGAGCAGTACTTC

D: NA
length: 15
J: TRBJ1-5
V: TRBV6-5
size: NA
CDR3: CASSYADSRNQPQHF
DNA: TGTGCCAGCAGTTACGCGGACAGCCGCAATCAGCCCCAGCATTTT

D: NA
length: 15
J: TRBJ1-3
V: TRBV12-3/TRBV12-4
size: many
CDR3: CASRDLRGSGNTIYF
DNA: TGTGCCAGCAGGGATCTTCGGGGCTCTGGAAACACCATATATTTT

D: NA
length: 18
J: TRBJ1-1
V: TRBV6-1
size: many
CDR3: CASSEDKQGKGRGTEAFF
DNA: TGTGCCAGCAGTGAAGACAAACAAGGGAAGGGGCGGGGAACTGAAGCTTTCTTT

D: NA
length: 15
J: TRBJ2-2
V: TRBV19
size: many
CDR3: CASSMRGAGTGELFF
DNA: TGTGCCAGTAGTATGAGAGGGGCTGGGACCGGGGAGCTGTTTTTT

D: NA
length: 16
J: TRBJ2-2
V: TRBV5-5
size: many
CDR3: CASSFGQTKGTGELFF
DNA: TGTGCCAGCAGCTTCGGGCAAACGAAAGGGACCGGGGAGCTGTTTTTT

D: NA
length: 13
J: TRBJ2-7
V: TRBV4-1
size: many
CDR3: CASSHFTGREQYF
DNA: TGCGCCAGCAGCCATTTTACAGGGCGGGAGCAGTACTTC

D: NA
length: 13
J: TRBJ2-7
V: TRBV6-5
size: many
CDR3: CASSYQGRHEQYF
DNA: TGTGCCAGCAGTTACCAGGGCAGACACGAGCAGTACTTC

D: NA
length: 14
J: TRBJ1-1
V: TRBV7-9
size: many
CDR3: CASSLDRRVTEAFF
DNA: TGTGCCAGCAGCCTAGACAGGAGGGTGACTGAAGCTTTCTTT

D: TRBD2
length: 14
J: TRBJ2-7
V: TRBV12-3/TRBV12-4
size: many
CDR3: CASTPGGTVHEQYF
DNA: TGTGCCAGCACCCCGGGGGGGACTGTCCACGAGCAGTACTTC

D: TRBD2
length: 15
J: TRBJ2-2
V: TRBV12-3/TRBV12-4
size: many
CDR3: CASTWERGNTGELFF
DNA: TGTGCCAGCACCTGGGAGCGGGGGAACACCGGGGAGCTGTTTTTT

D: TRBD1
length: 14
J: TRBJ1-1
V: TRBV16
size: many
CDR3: CASSQGQTNTEAFF
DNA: TGTGCCAGCAGCCAGGGACAGACGAACACTGAAGCTTTCTTT

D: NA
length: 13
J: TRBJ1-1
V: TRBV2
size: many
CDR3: CASNDGVNTEAFF
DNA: TGTGCCAGCAACGACGGCGTGAACACTGAAGCTTTCTTT

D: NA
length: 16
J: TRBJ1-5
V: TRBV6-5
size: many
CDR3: CASSYSEGGTHQPQHF
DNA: TGTGCCAGCAGTTACTCGGAGGGGGGGACTCATCAGCCCCAGCATTTT

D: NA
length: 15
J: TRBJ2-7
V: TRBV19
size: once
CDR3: CASTPDGFNSYEQYF
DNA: TGTGCCAGTACCCCGGACGGATTCAACTCCTACGAGCAGTACTTC

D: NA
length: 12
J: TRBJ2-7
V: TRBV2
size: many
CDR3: CASSELERRVSF
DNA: TGTGCCAGCAGTGAACTTGAACGTCGAGTTTCCTTC

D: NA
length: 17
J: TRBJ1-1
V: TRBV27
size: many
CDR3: CASRPYRDYRMNTEAFF
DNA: TGTGCCAGCAGGCCTTACAGGGACTATCGGATGAACACTGAAGCTTTCTTT

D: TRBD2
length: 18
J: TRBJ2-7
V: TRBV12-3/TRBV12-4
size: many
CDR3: CASSSRPGTSGSRYEQYF
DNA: TGTGCCAGCAGTTCCCGCCCCGGGACTAGCGGGAGTAGATACGAGCAGTACTTC

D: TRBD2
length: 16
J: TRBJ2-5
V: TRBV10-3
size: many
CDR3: CAISESTSGSRETQYF
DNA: TGTGCCATCAGTGAGTCGACTAGCGGGAGTCGAGAGACCCAGTACTTC

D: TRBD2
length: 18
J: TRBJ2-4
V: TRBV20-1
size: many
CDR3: CSARAALAGGPSKNIQYF
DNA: TGCAGTGCTAGAGCCGCACTAGCGGGAGGGCCTAGCAAAAACATTCAGTACTTC

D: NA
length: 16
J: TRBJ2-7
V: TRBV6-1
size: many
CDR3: CASSATPDSLLYEQYF
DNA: TGTGCCAGCAGTGCGACCCCGGACTCTTTACTATACGAGCAGTACTTC

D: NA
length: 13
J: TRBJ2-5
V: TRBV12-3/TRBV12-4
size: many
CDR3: CASSFQGMETQYF
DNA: TGTGCCAGCAGTTTTCAGGGGATGGAGACCCAGTACTTC

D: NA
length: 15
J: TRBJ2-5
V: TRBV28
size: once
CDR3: CASSVHASGGETQYF
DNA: TGTGCCAGCAGTGTACACGCCAGTGGAGGGGAGACCCAGTACTTC

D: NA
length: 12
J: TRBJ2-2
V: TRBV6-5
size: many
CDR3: CASRYQTGELFF
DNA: TGTGCCAGCAGATACCAAACCGGGGAGCTGTTTTTT